The clone carrying this TCR beta chain was recorded many times. The time point is: newly diagnosed GD, antithyroid drugs for less than 3 months. RNA isolated from PBMCs was used to make the TCR library. The CDR3 has 13 amino acids. With V trimmed by 6 bases and J by 3 bases, 5 bases remained unmatched. CDR1 is SQVTM and CDR2 is ANQGSEA in the germline V gene. These data are taken from a study of regulatory T cells in long-lasting Graves disease. Arm-PCR with iRepertoire HTBI primers amplified the CDR3 regions for these TCR beta libraries. TCRdb itself ran the multiplex PCR reads through MiXCR, one entry per CDR3 protein. This table holds roughly 610,000 distinct CDR3 sequences, about 16% found once. The same specimen was also included in a second study, on T cells in Graves' hyperthyroidism and ophthalmopathy.

The sequence was collected from a man between 18 and 35 years old with Graves disease. The sample was peripheral blood mononuclear cells (PBMCs), taken at new diagnosis, from a patient treated with antithyroid drugs. V usage is TRBV29-1 and J usage is TRBJ2-7; 10 bases agree with TRBD2. As DNA, the CDR3 is TGCAGCGTCCTACGGACTAGCGGCTACGAGCAGTACTTC. It specifies CSVLRTSGYEQYF.